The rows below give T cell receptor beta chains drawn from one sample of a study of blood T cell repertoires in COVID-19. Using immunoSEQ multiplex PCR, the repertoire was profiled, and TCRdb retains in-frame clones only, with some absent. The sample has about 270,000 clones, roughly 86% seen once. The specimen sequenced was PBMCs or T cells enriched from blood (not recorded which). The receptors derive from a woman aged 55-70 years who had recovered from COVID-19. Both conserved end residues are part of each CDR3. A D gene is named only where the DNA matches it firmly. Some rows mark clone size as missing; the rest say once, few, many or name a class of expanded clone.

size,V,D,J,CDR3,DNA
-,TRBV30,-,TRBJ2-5,CAWSIGGGGETQYF,TGTGCCTGGAGCATAGGGGGGGGAGGAGAGACCCAGTACTTC
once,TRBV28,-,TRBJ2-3,CASGNREGLDTQYF,TGTGCCAGCGGAAACAGGGAAGGCTTAGATACGCAGTATTTT
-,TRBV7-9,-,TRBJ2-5,CASSLGSWETQYF,TGTGCCAGCAGCTTAGGTAGTTGGGAGACCCAGTACTTC
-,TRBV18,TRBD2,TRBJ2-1,CASSPVLAGEGEQFF,TGTGCCAGCTCACCGGTTCTAGCGGGAGAAGGTGAGCAGTTCTTC
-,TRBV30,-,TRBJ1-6,CAWSARGNSPLHF,TGTGCCTGGAGTGCACGGGGAAATTCACCCCTCCACTTT
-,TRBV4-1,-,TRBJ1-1,CASSDTGWAFF,TGCGCCAGCAGTGATACGGGGTGGGCTTTCTTT
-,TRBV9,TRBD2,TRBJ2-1,CASSVAAGGFSYNEQFF,TGTGCCAGCAGCGTAGCAGCGGGAGGCTTCTCCTACAATGAGCAGTTCTTC
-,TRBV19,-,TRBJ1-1,CASSRGGMNTEAFF,TGTGCCAGTAGTCGCGGGGGGATGAACACTGAAGCTTTCTTT
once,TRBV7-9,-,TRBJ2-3,CASSRSGGGQIGQYF,TGTGCCAGCAGTAGGAGTGGCGGGGGCCAGATAGGGCAGTATTTT
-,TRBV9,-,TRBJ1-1,CASSPVWGGRNTEAFF,TGTGCCAGCAGCCCCGTGTGGGGAGGGCGGAACACTGAAGCTTTCTTT
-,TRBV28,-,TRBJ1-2,CASSVLAGGDNYGYTF,TGTGCCAGCAGTGTTTTGGCGGGGGGAGACAACTATGGCTACACCTTC
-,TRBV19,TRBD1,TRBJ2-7,CASSRQGLPYEQYF,TGTGCCAGTAGTCGACAGGGGCTCCCCTACGAGCAGTACTTC
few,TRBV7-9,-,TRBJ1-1,CASSLQGLNTEAFF,TGTGCCAGCAGCCTACAGGGTCTGAACACTGAAGCTTTCTTT
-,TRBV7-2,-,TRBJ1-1,CASSLLSRNTEAFF,TGTGCCAGCAGCCTTCTTTCCAGGAACACTGAAGCTTTCTTT
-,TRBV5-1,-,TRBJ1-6,CASSLGQASSPLHF,TGCGCCAGCAGCTTGGGACAGGCGTCTTCACCCCTCCACTTT
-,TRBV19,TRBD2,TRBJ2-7,CASSQVAGTYEQYF,TGTGCCAGTAGTCAAGTAGCGGGGACCTACGAGCAGTACTTC
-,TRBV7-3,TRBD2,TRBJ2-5,CASSLSGGQETQYF,TGTGCCAGCAGCTTAAGCGGGGGACAAGAGACCCAGTACTTC
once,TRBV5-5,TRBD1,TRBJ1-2,CASSHMDRDYGYTF,TGTGCCAGCAGCCACATGGACAGGGACTATGGCTACACCTTC
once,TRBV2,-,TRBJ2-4,CASGLWAVNIQYF,TGTGCCAGCGGGCTCTGGGCAGTCAACATTCAGTACTTC
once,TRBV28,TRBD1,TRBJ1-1,CASSFRAFWGQGVGTEAFF,TGTGCCAGCAGTTTTAGAGCCTTTTGGGGACAGGGAGTGGGCACTGAAGCTTTCTTT
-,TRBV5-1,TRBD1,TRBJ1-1,CASSPRQGFGTEAFF,TGCGCCAGCAGCCCCAGACAGGGTTTCGGGACTGAAGCTTTCTTT
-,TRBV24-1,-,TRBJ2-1,CATSDFLNEQFF,TGTGCCACCAGTGATTTTCTGAATGAGCAGTTCTTC
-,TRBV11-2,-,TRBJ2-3,CASSEPGTSDTQYF,TGTGCCAGCAGCGAACCCGGGACTTCAGATACGCAGTATTTT
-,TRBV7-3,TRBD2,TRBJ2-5,CASSPKSGRGQETQYF,TGTGCCAGCAGCCCCAAGAGCGGGAGAGGTCAAGAGACCCAGTACTTC
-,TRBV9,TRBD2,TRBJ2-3,CASSEREGSADTQYF,TGTGCCAGCAGCGAGCGGGAGGGAAGTGCAGATACGCAGTATTTT
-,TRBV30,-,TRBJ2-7,CAWSPPVSEQYF,TGTGCCTGGAGTCCCCCCGTTAGCGAGCAGTACTTC
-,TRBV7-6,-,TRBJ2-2,CASSQRGTGELFF,TGTGCCAGCAGCCAGAGGGGGACCGGGGAGCTGTTTTTT
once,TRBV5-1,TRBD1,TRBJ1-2,CASSSLTGFGDYGYTF,TGCGCCAGCAGCTCGCTGACAGGGTTTGGAGACTATGGCTACACCTTC
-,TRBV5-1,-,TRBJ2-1,CASSLDRGEQFF,TGCGCCAGCAGCTTGGACCGCGGGGAGCAGTTCTTC
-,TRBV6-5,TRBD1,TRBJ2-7,CASSTAGTGDYEQYF,TGTGCCAGCAGTACGGCCGGGACAGGAGACTACGAGCAGTACTTC
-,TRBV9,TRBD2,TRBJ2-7,CASSVGLAGIYEQYF,TGTGCCAGCAGCGTAGGGCTAGCGGGGATCTACGAGCAGTACTTC
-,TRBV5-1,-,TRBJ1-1,CASSAGYTEAFF,TGCGCCAGCAGCGCAGGGTACACTGAAGCTTTCTTT
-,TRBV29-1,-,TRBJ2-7,CSVDLQGSHEQYF,TGCAGCGTTGACCTACAGGGTTCCCACGAGCAGTACTTC
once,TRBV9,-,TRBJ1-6,CASGEQTAVNSPLHF,TGTGCCAGCGGAGAACAGACAGCAGTGAATTCACCCCTCCACTTT
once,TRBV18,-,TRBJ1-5,CASSPARTGQPQHF,TGTGCCAGCTCACCCGCCAGAACAGGGCAGCCCCAGCATTTT
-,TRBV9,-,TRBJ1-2,CASSPGLQRPYYGYTF,TGTGCCAGCAGCCCCGGCCTGCAGCGCCCATACTATGGCTACACCTTC
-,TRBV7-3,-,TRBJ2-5,CASGPGNQETQYF,TGTGCCAGCGGTCCAGGAAACCAAGAGACCCAGTACTTC
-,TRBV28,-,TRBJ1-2,CASSLDSLNYGYTF,TGTGCCAGCAGCCTGGACAGCCTTAACTATGGCTACACCTTC
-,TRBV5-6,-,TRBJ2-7,CASSFSGAYEQYF,TGTGCCAGCAGCTTCTCAGGCGCCTACGAGCAGTACTTC
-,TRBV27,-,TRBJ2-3,CASSPPFTDTQYF,TGTGCCAGCAGTCCCCCATTCACAGATACGCAGTATTTT
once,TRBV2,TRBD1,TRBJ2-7,CASSGQGIIYEQYF,TGTGCCAGCAGTGGACAGGGAATAATCTACGAGCAGTACTTC
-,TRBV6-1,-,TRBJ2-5,CASSEASGTQYF,TGTGCCAGCAGTGAGGCGAGCGGGACCCAGTACTTC
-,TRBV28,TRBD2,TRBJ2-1,CAIHITTSGAYNEQFF,TGTGCCATACACATAACGACTAGCGGGGCTTACAATGAGCAGTTCTTC
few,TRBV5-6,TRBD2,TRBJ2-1,CASNRLAGYNEQFF,TGTGCCAGCAACCGACTAGCGGGGTACAATGAGCAGTTCTTC
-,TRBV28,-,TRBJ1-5,CASGDRNQPQHF,TGTGCCAGCGGCGACAGGAATCAGCCCCAGCATTTT
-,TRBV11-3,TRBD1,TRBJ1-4,CASSSTGGDEKLFF,TGTGCCAGCAGCTCGACAGGGGGCGATGAAAAACTGTTTTTT
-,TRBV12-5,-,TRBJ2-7,CASGLVISGQGIGEQYF,TGTGCTAGTGGTTTGGTAATCTCTGGGCAGGGTATCGGCGAGCAGTACTTC
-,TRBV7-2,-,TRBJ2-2,CASSYDVAANTGELFF,TGTGCCAGCAGCTACGATGTAGCGGCTAACACCGGGGAGCTGTTTTTT
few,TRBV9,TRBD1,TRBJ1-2,CASSGPQGARGYTF,TGTGCCAGCAGCGGACCACAGGGGGCGCGTGGCTACACCTTC
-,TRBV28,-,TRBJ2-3,CASSSPGLGEARGTQYF,TGTGCCAGCAGTTCCCCCGGGTTAGGGGAGGCAAGGGGTACGCAGTATTTT
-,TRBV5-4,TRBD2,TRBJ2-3,CASSLASGGATDTQYF,TGTGCCAGCAGCTTGGCTAGCGGGGGGGCCACAGATACGCAGTATTTT
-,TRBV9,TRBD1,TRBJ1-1,CASSAGTGILSTEAFF,TGTGCCAGCAGCGCCGGGACAGGGATTTTATCCACTGAAGCTTTCTTT
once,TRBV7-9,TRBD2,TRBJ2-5,CASSAPRRAGGPREETQYF,TGTGCCAGCAGCGCGCCGCGCCGGGCGGGGGGCCCCAGGGAGGAGACCCAGTACTTC
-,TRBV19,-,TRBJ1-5,CASSIVGEPQHF,TGTGCCAGTAGTATAGTCGGGGAGCCCCAGCATTTT
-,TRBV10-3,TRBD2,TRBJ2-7,CATLAASGFYEQYF,TGTGCCACCCTAGCAGCTAGCGGGTTCTACGAGCAGTACTTC
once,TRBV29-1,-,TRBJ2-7,CSVVGDIRPPGQYF,TGCAGCGTTGTAGGGGACATACGACCTCCTGGGCAGTACTTC
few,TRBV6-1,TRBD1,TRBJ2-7,CASSVRDRSQFGEQYF,TGTGCCAGCAGTGTCCGGGACAGGTCCCAGTTTGGCGAGCAGTACTTC
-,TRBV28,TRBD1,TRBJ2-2,CASSFWTGGDTGELFF,TGTGCCAGCAGTTTCTGGACAGGGGGCGACACCGGGGAGCTGTTTTTT
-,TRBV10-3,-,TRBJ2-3,CAISESGDRNTDTQYF,TGTGCCATCAGTGAGTCTGGAGACAGGAACACAGATACGCAGTATTTT